This T cell receptor (beta chain) was sequenced during a study of shared clonotypes between healthy human individuals. Study results and caveats: Naive subsets typically showed greater estimated richness than memory subsets.

Profiled with immunoSEQ multiplex PCR; TCRdb holds only in-frame clones, not every one. The table includes about 1.5 million clones, 95% to 99% detected once. As to this clone: Antigen specificity is unknown.

The germline V and J ends were trimmed by 5 bases and 3 bases, with 19 bases remaining between them. Germline CDR1 and CDR2: KGHSH and LQKENI. The CDR3 consists of 16 residues. The sequenced sample consisted of naive CD4+ T cells sorted from blood. Subset specified: CD45RA+ positively selected. The J gene is TRBJ1-1, the V gene TRBV18; perhaps TRBD1 as D (6 bases). The TCR comes from a man aged 25-40 years in good health. The CDR3 loop is CASSSIYRKGDTEAFF. In DNA, the CDR3 is TGTGCCAGCTCATCGATCTACAGGAAGGGGGACACTGAAGCTTTCTTT. The variable domain in full, completed from reference TRBV18 and TRBJ1-1, reads NAGVMQNPRHLVRRRGQEARLRCSPMKGHSHVYWYRQLPEEGLKFMVYLQKENIIDESGMPKERFSAEFPKEGPSILRIQQVVRGDSAAYFCASSSIYRKGDTEAFFGQGTRLTVV.